A single TCR beta chain is shown here with its context. CDR3 length equals 15 residues. V shed 4 bases and J 4 bases; nucleotides not matched to a gene: 8. The V gene's germline CDR1 is SGHTA and CDR2 FQGNSA. The data were obtained in a study of cytomegalovirus exposure and HLA in healthy donors. PCR involved 60 Vbeta and 13 Jbeta primers. The repertoire was sequenced with immunoSEQ multiplex PCR; TCRdb's copy has only in-frame clones and lacks some. This sample's clone table lists fewer than 35,000 clones. J is TRBJ1-2 and V is TRBV7-2, with 8 bases fitting TRBD1. Material: PBMCs. This TCR was sampled from a female donor in good health and CMV-seronegative. The CDR3 loop is CASSSQTGAGYGYTF. The CDR3 DNA reads TGTGCCAGCAGCTCCCAGACAGGGGCGGGCTATGGCTACACCTTC.